The 21 T cell receptor beta chains in this list originate from one sample, sequenced in a study of vaccination and CD4 T cells after COVID-19. Cultured CD4+ T-cell DNA underwent Oncomine TCR Beta short-read sequencing. TCRdb reprocessed the PCR reads with MiXCR, giving one entry per CDR3 protein. The sample lists some 19,000 distinct CDR3 sequences, about 56% occurring once. Stated treatment: 10-day PBMC culture with coronavirus spike peptide pools or control peptides (ViraFEST assay). Antigens for these TCRs are unknown. Sequenced sample: CD4+ T cells from blood, cultured in vitro. Receptors were obtained from a human donor who had recovered from COVID-19.

V and J are TRBV27 and TRBJ2-1, with 7 bases fitting TRBD1. The junction had 10 bases not matched to a gene; V was cut back by 10 bases and J by 7 bases. This CDR3 has 13 residues. Germline V gene lookup returns CDR1 MNHEY and CDR2 SMNVEV (reference sequence). CDR3: CATKQGSLNEQFF. The CDR3 DNA is TGTGCCACCAAACAGGGGTCTTTAAATGAGCAGTTCTTC.

In this sample, this clonotype turned up a few times. The J gene is TRBJ2-7, the V gene TRBV7-8, with a possible D match to TRBD1 (6 bases). CDR3 length equals 15 residues. Per germline, CDR1 SGHVS and CDR2 FQNEAQ. The germline V and J ends were trimmed by 5 bases and 3 bases, with 17 bases remaining between them. Here the CDR3 reads CASSPRQASFYEQYF. CDR3 DNA: TGTGCCAGCAGCCCCCGACAGGCGTCCTTCTACGAGCAGTACTTC.

The J gene is TRBJ2-1, the V gene TRBV6-1; perhaps TRBD1 as D (5 bases). This CDR3 spans 16 amino acids. In germline, CDR1 is MNHNS, CDR2 SASEGT. With 5 bases removed from V and 6 bases from J, the gap between germline ends came to 20 bases. The CDR3 region has the DNA TGTGCCAGCAGTACTCCAAGCCTAGTTAGGGGCAATGAGCAGTTCTTC. It is translated as CASSTPSLVRGNEQFF.

The CDR3 spells CASSLYTEAFF. The CDR3 DNA is TGTGCCAGCAGTTTGTATACTGAAGCTTTCTTT. This chain uses TRBV28 with TRBJ1-1; D is ambiguous. This CDR3 has 11 residues. Germline assignment: CDR1 MDHEN and CDR2 SYDVKM. The V end was cut by 3 bases, the J end by 5 bases, with 4 bases between. The complete variable domain, with remaining parts taken from reference TRBV28 and TRBJ1-1, reads DVKVTQSSRYLVKRTGEKVFLECVQDMDHENMFWYRQDPGLGLRLIYFSYDVKMKEKGDIPEGYSVSREKKERFSLILESASTNQTSMYLCASSLYTEAFFGQGTRLTVV.

J is TRBJ2-3 and V is TRBV10-1; 9 positions match TRBD1. Germline V CDR1 and CDR2: WNHNN, SYGVQD (reference sequence). The CDR3 runs to 15 residues. After removal of 8 bases from V and 0 bases from J, the junction contained 6 bases not matched to a gene. In DNA form, the CDR3 reads TGCGCCAGCGGGGACAGGGACCTCAGCACAGATACGCAGTATTTT. It specifies CASGDRDLSTDTQYF.

J is TRBJ2-7 and V is TRBV28; 10 bases line up with TRBD2. Germline assignment: CDR1 MDHEN and CDR2 SYDVKM. This CDR3 is built from 17 residues. After removal of 6 bases from V and 5 bases from J, the junction contained 16 bases not matched to a gene. The DNA for the CDR3 is TGTGCCAGCAGGAGACTAGCGGGTGTATGGGTAGGGGACGAGCAGTACTTC. Protein: CASRRLAGVWVGDEQYF.

The CDR3 DNA is TGTGCCAGCAGCCCCGGACCCTCAACGGGAAACACCATATATTTT. Translation: CASSPGPSTGNTIYF. The chain couples TRBV7-9 to TRBJ1-3; D gene ambiguous. The germline V and J ends were trimmed by 5 bases and 4 bases, with 15 bases remaining between them. The germline CDR1 and CDR2 sequences are SEHNR and FQNEAQ (reference sequence). The CDR3 sequence is 15 residues long.

The chain uses TRBV20-1 and TRBJ1-1; 8 bases map to TRBD1. V lost 0 bases, J lost 5 bases, and 8 bases stayed unmatched. Germline assignment: CDR1 DFQATT and CDR2 SNEGSKA (reference sequence). The CDR3 is made up of 15 amino acids. The CDR3 nucleotides are TGCAGTGCTAGAGAGCCAGGGGGCAAGGGAACTGAAGCTTTCTTT. This gives the protein CSAREPGGKGTEAFF.

V usage is TRBV20-1 and J usage is TRBJ2-7, with D unresolved. CDR1 is DFQATT, CDR2 SNEGSKA, per germline (reference sequence). Trimming shortened V by 1 base and J by 4 bases, and 17 bases separated the two germline ends. The CDR3 length is 15 residues. The DNA of the CDR3 is TGCAGTGCTAGAGTCTTAGGCAGTATCTTTTACGAGCAGTACTTC. Protein sequence: CSARVLGSIFYEQYF.

This chain joins TRBV10-3 and TRBJ2-3, with 8 bases fitting TRBD2. The CDR3 runs to 13 residues. The V gene's germline CDR1 is ENHRY and CDR2 SYGVKD. V gave up 3 bases and J gave up 7 bases; unmatched junction bases: 3. The chain's CDR3 is CAISEREGYTQYF. Here the CDR3 DNA reads TGTGCCATCAGTGAACGGGAGGGGTATACGCAGTATTTT.

This rearrangement joins TRBV19 to TRBJ1-2; 7 bases map to TRBD1. The CDR3 is 13 amino acids. V shed 11 bases and J 6 bases; nucleotides not matched to a gene: 12. Germline V gives CDR1 LNHDA, CDR2 SQIVND (reference sequence). The chain's CDR3 is CASLDRAKNGYTF. CDR3 DNA: TGTGCCTCTTTAGACAGGGCCAAGAATGGCTACACCTTC.

The chain carries TRBV20-1 and TRBJ1-2, with TRBD1 matching 10 bases. This CDR3 is built from 14 residues. V lost 5 bases, J lost 2 bases, and 5 bases stayed unmatched. In germline, CDR1 is DFQATT, CDR2 SNEGSKA (reference sequence). This chain's CDR3 is CSAVPGQGNYGYTF. CDR3 coding DNA: TGCAGTGCTGTCCCGGGACAGGGGAACTATGGCTACACCTTC.

This clonotype was seen a few times. The chain carries TRBV6-1 and TRBJ2-5; no clear D. The CDR3 is 13 amino acids. Germline V gene data show CDR1 as MNHNS and CDR2 as SASEGT. The germline V and J ends were trimmed by 5 bases and 2 bases, with 9 bases remaining between them. CDR3 in amino acids: CASSNTAQETQYF. DNA of the CDR3: TGTGCCAGCAGTAATACCGCACAAGAGACCCAGTACTTC.

Only a few counts were recorded for this clonotype. The rearrangement links TRBV7-2 to TRBJ1-1; the D is unclear. Deletions cut 1 base from V and 1 base from J, with 7 bases between. The germline V gene encodes CDR1 SGHTA and CDR2 FQGNSA. The CDR3 runs 14 residues. The CDR3 DNA reads as TGTGCCAGCAGCTTAGACAGTACGAACACTGAAGCTTTCTTT. Encoded protein: CASSLDSTNTEAFF.

The chain carries TRBV20-1 and TRBJ2-7, with 8 bases lining up with TRBD1. CDR3 size: 14 residues. The trim removed 6 bases at V and 1 base at J, leaving 8 bases unmatched. From germline, CDR1 is DFQATT and CDR2 SNEGSKA (reference sequence). This CDR3 reads CSAEDRERSYEQYF. The CDR3, as DNA: TGCAGTGCCGAGGACAGGGAAAGGTCCTACGAGCAGTACTTC.

The J gene is TRBJ1-6, the V gene TRBV20-1; D not certain. CDR1 is DFQATT and CDR2 is SNEGSKA in the germline V gene (reference sequence). The CDR3 extends over 12 amino acids. The DNA for the CDR3 is TGCAGCACTCGGGCCTCGAGTTCACCCCTCCACTTT. Its protein product is CSTRASSSPLHF.

The chain is built from TRBV6-1 and TRBJ2-2; D unresolved. Trimming took 3 bases from V and 2 from J, leaving 13 bases between them. Germline CDR1 and CDR2: MNHNS and SASEGT. The CDR3 loop spans 16 amino acids. CDR3 sequence reads: CASSEFRIGNTGELFF. The CDR3 DNA reads as TGTGCCAGCAGTGAGTTCAGGATAGGAAACACCGGGGAGCTGTTTTTT.

The chain links TRBV5-1 to TRBJ2-7; 7 bases map to TRBD2. CDR1 and CDR2 from the germline V gene are SGHRS and YFSETQ. Trimming took 0 bases from V and 5 from J; bases not matched to a gene: 8. The CDR3 is 15 amino acids. This chain's CDR3 is CASSLVGLAGDEQYF. Here the CDR3 DNA reads TGCGCCAGCAGCTTGGTGGGGTTGGCGGGAGACGAGCAGTACTTC.

This clonotype turned up a few times. The chain carries TRBV12-3 or TRBV12-4 and TRBJ1-2; TRBD1 agrees at 7 bases. J lost 3 bases, V lost 5 bases, and 0 bases had no gene match. This CDR3 region has 12 residues. Written as DNA, the CDR3 is TGTGCCAGCAGTCAGGGGGACTATGGCTACACCTTC. Encoded protein: CASSQGDYGYTF.

This clonotype turned up a few times. The V call is TRBV2, the J call TRBJ2-5; D gene ambiguous. The CDR3 is 10 amino acids. Germline-derived CDR1 and CDR2 are SNHLY and FYNNEI. The V gene lost 4 bases and the J gene lost 10 bases, with 7 bases spanning the gap. The CDR3 nucleotides read TGTGCCAGCAGTGCGACGAGCCAGTACTTC. This sequence encodes CASSATSQYF.

This chain uses TRBV10-1 with TRBJ1-2; D call uncertain. CDR1 WNHNN and CDR2 SYGVQD come from the germline V gene (reference sequence). Trimming took 3 bases from V and 3 from J, leaving 5 bases between them. The CDR3 is 12 residues long. CDR3 coding DNA: TGCGCCAGCAGTGACAGGCACTATGGCTACACCTTC. It translates to CASSDRHYGYTF.